This TCR beta chain was profiled in a study of shared clonotypes between healthy human individuals. CD45RO-negative CD8 cells positively selected for CCR7 made up the naive population, which excluded terminally differentiated effector memory CD45RA+ cells. The assay was immunoSEQ multiplex PCR, and TCRdb's table has in-frame clones only and misses some. The sample lists roughly 2,000,000 clones; about 94% were seen once. The germline V gene has CDR1 MDHEN and CDR2 SYDVKM. The CDR3 is 15 residues long. V was clipped by 3 bases and J by 5 bases, with 16 bases between them. This chain links TRBV28 with TRBJ1-2; D uncertain. Sequenced material: naive CD8+ T cells sorted from blood. The clonotype originates from a man aged 18 to 35 in good health. DNA for the CDR3: TGTGCCAGCAGTTTTCTGATAGGACCACCTTATGGCTACACCTTC. Amino acid sequence: CASSFLIGPPYGYTF.